One sample yielded the 2 T cell receptor beta chains listed below, sequenced in a study of T cells expressing NK-cell markers. TCRdb reworked the 5' RACE reads into one entry per CDR3 protein, no DNA. This sample's table reports 300,000 or so distinct CDR3 sequences. Sequences were obtained from blood T cells: a sorted CD56 or NKG2C T cell subset, CD4+ or CD8+ T cells, or bulk PBMC T cells (not recorded which). The receptors originated from a woman aged 18-70 years in good health.

The rearrangement uses TRBV20-1 and TRBJ2-2; TCRdb indicates TRBD1, and absent DNA this call remains unverified. The CDR3 runs 15 residues. CDR1 DFQATT and CDR2 SNEGSKA come from the germline V gene (reference sequence). This CDR3 reads CSARDPTGLPGELFF.

This chain uses TRBV29-1 with TRBJ1-3. CDR3 length: 12 amino acids. Germline assignment: CDR1 SQVTM and CDR2 ANQGSEA. CDR3 loop: CSASYSGNTIYF.